The source of this TCR beta chain is a study of regulatory T cells in long-lasting Graves disease. Time point meaning: newly diagnosed GD, antithyroid drugs for less than 3 months. From PBMCs, RNA was extracted and then used to make the TCR library. The authors built TCR beta libraries using iRepertoire HTBI primers and Arm-PCR of CDR3 regions. TCRdb re-derived calls from the multiplex PCR reads in MiXCR, one entry per CDR3 protein. The sample records around 470,000 distinct CDR3 sequences, about 15% being singletons. The CDR3 loop spans 13 amino acids. Between the trimmed V and J ends, which lost 4 bases and 0 bases, there was a span of 4 bases. Germline CDR1 is SGHRS and CDR2 is YFSETQ. The sample was also linked to a second study, of T cells in Graves' hyperthyroidism and ophthalmopathy. As that report states: Reasons for excluding patients were uncontrolled infection, other autoimmune disease, pregnancy or lactation.

The specimen comprised peripheral blood mononuclear cells (PBMCs), sampled at new diagnosis, from a patient treated with antithyroid drugs. The V call is TRBV5-1, the J call TRBJ2-2; the D is unclear. The sequence was obtained from a woman aged 50 to 65 with Graves disease. This CDR3 is CASSTTNTGELFF. In DNA form, the CDR3 reads TGCGCCAGCAGCACCACGAACACCGGGGAGCTGTTTTTT.